This T cell receptor (beta chain) emerged from a study of cytomegalovirus exposure and HLA in healthy donors. Findings and caveats of the study: Certain indistinguishable V segments, among them TRBV6-2 and TRBV6-3, were excluded. The only immune exposure information that was available was CMV serostatus. Altogether, some 170 TCR beta chains were recorded as cytomegalovirus-associated.

The length of the CDR3 is 18 residues. CDR1 and CDR2 (germline): SGHRS, YFSETQ. Losses at the gene ends were 5 bases for V and 5 bases for J; bases not matched to a gene: 15. The primer mix had 60 Vbeta and 13 Jbeta primers. Libraries were prepared by immunoSEQ multiplex PCR; TCRdb keeps only in-frame clonotypes and omits some of them. This sample has around 140,000 clones, with approximately 80% found just once. Donors likely had unrecorded immune exposures despite being nominally healthy when sampled. A word on this clone: The antigen is unknown.

Sequenced material: PBMCs. The chain joins TRBV5-1 to TRBJ2-2, with 10 bases lining up with TRBD1. The clonotype was recovered from a woman aged 40 to 49 in good health and CMV-seronegative. CDR3 DNA: TGCGCCAGCAGTATCGGGACAGGGGTTATCGATAATACCGGGGAGCTGTTTTTT. It encodes CASSIGTGVIDNTGELFF.